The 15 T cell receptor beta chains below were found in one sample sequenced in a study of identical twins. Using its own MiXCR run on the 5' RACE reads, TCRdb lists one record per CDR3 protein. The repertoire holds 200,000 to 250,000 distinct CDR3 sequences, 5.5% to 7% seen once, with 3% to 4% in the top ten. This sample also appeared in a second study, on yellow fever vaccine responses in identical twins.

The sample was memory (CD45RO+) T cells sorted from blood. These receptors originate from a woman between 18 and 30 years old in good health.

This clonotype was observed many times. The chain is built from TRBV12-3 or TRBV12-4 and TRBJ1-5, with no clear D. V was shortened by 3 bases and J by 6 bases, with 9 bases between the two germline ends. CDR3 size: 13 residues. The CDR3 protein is CASSLGSVQPQHF. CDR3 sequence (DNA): TGTGCCAGCAGTTTGGGATCCGTTCAGCCCCAGCATTTT.

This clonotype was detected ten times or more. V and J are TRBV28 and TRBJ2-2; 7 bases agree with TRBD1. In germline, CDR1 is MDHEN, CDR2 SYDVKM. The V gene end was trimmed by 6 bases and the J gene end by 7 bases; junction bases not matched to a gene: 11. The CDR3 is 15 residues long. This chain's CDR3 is CASRTGIGKNGELFF. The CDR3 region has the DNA TGTGCCAGCAGGACAGGGATCGGGAAAAACGGGGAGCTGTTTTTT.

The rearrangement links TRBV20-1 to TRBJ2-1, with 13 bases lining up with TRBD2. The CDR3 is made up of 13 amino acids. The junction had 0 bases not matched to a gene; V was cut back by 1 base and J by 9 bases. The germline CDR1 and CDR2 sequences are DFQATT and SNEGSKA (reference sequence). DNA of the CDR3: TGCAGTGCTAGAGGACTAGCGGGAGGTGAGCAGTTCTTC. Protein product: CSARGLAGGEQFF.

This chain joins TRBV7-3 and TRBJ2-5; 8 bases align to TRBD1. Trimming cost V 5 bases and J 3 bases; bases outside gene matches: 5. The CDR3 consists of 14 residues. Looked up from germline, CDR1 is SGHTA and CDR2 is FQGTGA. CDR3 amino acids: CASSRTGGKETQYF. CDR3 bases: TGTGCCAGCAGCCGCACAGGGGGGAAAGAGACCCAGTACTTC.

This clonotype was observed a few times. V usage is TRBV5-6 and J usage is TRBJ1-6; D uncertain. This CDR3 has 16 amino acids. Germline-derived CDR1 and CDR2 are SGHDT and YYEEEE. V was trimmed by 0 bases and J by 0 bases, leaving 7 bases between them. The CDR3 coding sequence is TGTGCCAGCAGCTTGGCGGGGAGCTCCTATAATTCACCCCTCCACTTT. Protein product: CASSLAGSSYNSPLHF. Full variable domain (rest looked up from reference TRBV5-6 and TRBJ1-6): DAGVTQSPTHLIKTRGQQVTLRCSPKSGHDTVSWYQQALGQGPQFIFQYYEEEERQRGNFPDRFSGHQFPNYSSELNVNALLLGDSALYLCASSLAGSSYNSPLHFGNGTRLTVT.

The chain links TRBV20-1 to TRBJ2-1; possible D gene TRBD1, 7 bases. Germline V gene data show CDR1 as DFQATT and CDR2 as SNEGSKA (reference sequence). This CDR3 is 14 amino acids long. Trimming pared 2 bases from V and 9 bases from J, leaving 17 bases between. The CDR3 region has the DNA TGCAGTGCTAGAACTTGGCAGGGGGGCGCTGAGCAGTTCTTC. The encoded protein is CSARTWQGGAEQFF.

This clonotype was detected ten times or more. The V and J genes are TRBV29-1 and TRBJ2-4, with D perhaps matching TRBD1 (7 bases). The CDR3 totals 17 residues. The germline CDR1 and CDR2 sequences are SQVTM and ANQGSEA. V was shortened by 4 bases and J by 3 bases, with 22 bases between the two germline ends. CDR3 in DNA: TGCAGCGTTGGGACAGGTGGAGGGAAACCGTTCAAAAACATTCAGTACTTC. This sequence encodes CSVGTGGGKPFKNIQYF.

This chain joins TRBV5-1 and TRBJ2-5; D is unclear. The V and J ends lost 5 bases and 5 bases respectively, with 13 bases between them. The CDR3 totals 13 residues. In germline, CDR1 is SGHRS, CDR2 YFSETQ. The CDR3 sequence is CASSRSVEETQYF. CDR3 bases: TGCGCCAGCAGTCGATCAGTAGAGGAGACCCAGTACTTC. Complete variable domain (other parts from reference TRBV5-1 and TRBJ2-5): KAGVTQTPRYLIKTRGQQVTLSCSPISGHRSVSWYQQTPGQGLQFLFEYFSETQRNKGNFPGRFSGRQFSNSRSEMNVSTLELGDSALYLCASSRSVEETQYFGPGTRLLVL.

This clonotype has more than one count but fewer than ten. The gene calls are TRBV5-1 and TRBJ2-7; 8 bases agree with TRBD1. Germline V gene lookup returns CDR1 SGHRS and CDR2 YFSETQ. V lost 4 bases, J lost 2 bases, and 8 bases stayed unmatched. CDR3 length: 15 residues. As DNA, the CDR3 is TGCGCCAGCAGCACCGGACAGGGAGGCGCCTACGAGCAGTACTTC. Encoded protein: CASSTGQGGAYEQYF.

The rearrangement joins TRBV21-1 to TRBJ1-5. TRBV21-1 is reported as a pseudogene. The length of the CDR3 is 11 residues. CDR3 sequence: CASSTRQPQHF. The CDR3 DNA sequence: TGTGCCAGCAGCACCCGTCAGCCCCAGCATTTT.

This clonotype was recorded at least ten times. CDR3 nucleotides: TGTGCCAGCAGCTTAGTGGCCTTTGGGACAGATACGCAGTATTTT. Translated, it gives CASSLVAFGTDTQYF. The V call is TRBV7-8, the J call TRBJ2-3; D remains ambiguous. V shed 1 base and J shed 3 bases, with 11 bases lying between them. The CDR3 spans 15 residues. CDR1 SGHVS and CDR2 FQNEAQ come from the germline V gene.

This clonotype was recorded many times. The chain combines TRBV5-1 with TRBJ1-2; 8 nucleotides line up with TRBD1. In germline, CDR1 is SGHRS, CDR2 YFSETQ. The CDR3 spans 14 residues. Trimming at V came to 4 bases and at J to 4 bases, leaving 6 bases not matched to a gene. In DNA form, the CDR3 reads TGCGCCAGCAGCACCCCGGACAGGGCCTATGGCTACACCTTC. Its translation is CASSTPDRAYGYTF.

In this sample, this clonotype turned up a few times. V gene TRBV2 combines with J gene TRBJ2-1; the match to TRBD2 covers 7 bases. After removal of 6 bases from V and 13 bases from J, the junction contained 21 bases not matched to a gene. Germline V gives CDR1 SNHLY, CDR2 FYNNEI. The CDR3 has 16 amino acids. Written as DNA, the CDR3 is TGTGCCAGCAGGGGCCACTGGTCTAGCGGTGGAAGGGAACAGTTCTTC. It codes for CASRGHWSSGGREQFF.

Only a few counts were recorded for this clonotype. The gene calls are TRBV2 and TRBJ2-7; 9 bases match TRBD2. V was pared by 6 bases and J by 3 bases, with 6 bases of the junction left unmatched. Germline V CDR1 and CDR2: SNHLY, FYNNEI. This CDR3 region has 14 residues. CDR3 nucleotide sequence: TGTGCCAGCAGACCGGGACTAGCCGTCTACGAGCAGTACTTC. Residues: CASRPGLAVYEQYF.

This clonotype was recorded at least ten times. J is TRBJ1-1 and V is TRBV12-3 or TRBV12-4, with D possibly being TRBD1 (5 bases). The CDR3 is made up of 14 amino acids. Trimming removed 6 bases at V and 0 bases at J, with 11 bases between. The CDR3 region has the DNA TGTGCCAGCAGGGGGGACGGCCTGAACACTGAAGCTTTCTTT. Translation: CASRGDGLNTEAFF.